One sample yielded the 31 T cell receptor beta chains listed below, sequenced in a study of blood T cell repertoires in COVID-19. The assay was immunoSEQ multiplex PCR, and TCRdb's table has in-frame clones only and misses some. The table has approximately 12,000 clones, around 90% seen once. Sequencing was done on a sample of peripheral blood. The source is a woman aged 65 to 85 with active COVID-19.

V gene TRBV11-2 combines with J gene TRBJ2-1, with TRBD1 matching over 7 bases. V lost 5 bases and J lost 5; bases outside the gene matches: 3. The CDR3 runs to 13 residues. Looked up from germline, CDR1 is SGHAT and CDR2 is FQNNGV. The CDR3 loop reads CASSPDRDNEQFF. The CDR3 bases are TGTGCCAGCAGCCCCGACAGGGACAATGAGCAGTTCTTC.

The J gene is TRBJ2-7, the V gene TRBV6-5, with D perhaps matching TRBD1 (6 bases). Trimming pared 6 bases from V and 2 bases from J, leaving 17 bases between. CDR1 is MNHEY, CDR2 SVGAGI, per germline. The CDR3 totals 15 residues. CDR3: CASSTRWGTTYEQYF. CDR3 in DNA: TGTGCCAGCAGCACCAGGTGGGGGACAACCTACGAGCAGTACTTC.

The chain combines TRBV27 with TRBJ2-7, with a tentative D call TRBD2 (6 bases). V was pared by 1 base and J by 6 bases, with 16 bases between. This CDR3 has 15 residues. The germline V gene encodes CDR1 MNHEY and CDR2 SMNVEV (reference sequence). For the CDR3, the DNA is TGTGCCAGCAGTTTATTGGTTGCGGGGTCGGTCGAGCAGTACTTC. Amino acids: CASSLLVAGSVEQYF.

V gene TRBV11-3 combines with J gene TRBJ2-5; D perhaps matches TRBD1 (6 bases). V was cut by 4 bases and J by 4 bases, with 13 bases left in between. This CDR3 region has 14 residues. In germline, CDR1 is SGHNT, CDR2 YENEEA. CDR3 coding DNA: TGTGCCAGCAGCTCAACAGGGTGGTCAGAGACCCAGTACTTC. Translation gives CASSSTGWSETQYF.

The rearrangement joins TRBV24-1 to TRBJ2-1; D may be TRBD2 (5 bases). V shed 0 bases and J shed 5 bases, with 10 bases lying between them. This CDR3 has 15 amino acids. Germline values: CDR1 KGHDR, CDR2 SFDVKD. The CDR3 DNA reads TGTGCCACCAGTGATTTGTGGACTGGGAACAATGAGCAGTTCTTC. Amino acids: CATSDLWTGNNEQFF.

CDR3 DNA sequence: TGTGCCAGCAGTTACTCGATAAGGGGAAGGGAGGGACTGTTTTTT. Protein product: CASSYSIRGREGLFF. The rearrangement joins TRBV6-6 to TRBJ1-4; D is perhaps TRBD1 (5 bases). This CDR3 comprises 15 residues. Germline V lookup: CDR1 MNHNY, CDR2 SVGAGI (reference sequence). Trimming stripped 0 bases from V and 13 bases from J, with 18 bases between.

J is TRBJ2-1 and V is TRBV4-3, with D unclear. Germline V gene sequence: CDR1 LGHNA, CDR2 YSLEER. The CDR3 consists of 13 residues. Deletions cut 1 base from V and 3 bases from J, with 4 bases between. The CDR3 coding sequence is TGCGCCAGCAGCCAAGGAGGCTACAATGAGCAGTTCTTC. It is translated as CASSQGGYNEQFF.

This chain joins TRBV30 and TRBJ2-2; 13 nucleotides line up with TRBD2. The CDR3 extends over 15 amino acids. V lost 1 base to trimming and J lost 5 bases; unmatched junction nucleotides: 1. CDR1 and CDR2 from the germline V gene are GTSNPN and SVGIG (reference sequence). This chain's CDR3 is CAWSGLAGGTGELFF. The CDR3 nucleotides are TGTGCCTGGAGTGGACTAGCGGGAGGAACCGGGGAGCTGTTTTTT.

The chain recombines TRBV7-9 with TRBJ1-2; D unresolved. This CDR3 contains 13 residues. The V end lost 3 bases, the J end lost 1 base, and 6 bases lay between the germline ends. The germline V gene encodes CDR1 SEHNR and CDR2 FQNEAQ (reference sequence). This chain's CDR3 is CASSFYINYGYTF. In nucleotides, the CDR3 is TGTGCCAGCAGCTTCTATATTAACTATGGCTACACCTTC.

The CDR3 bases are TGTGCCAGCAGCGCCAGAGCCAATACGGGACTAGCGGGATTCCGCTCCTACAATGAGCAGTTCTTC. This translates into CASSARANTGLAGFRSYNEQFF. This chain joins TRBV9 and TRBJ2-1; 13 bases map to TRBD2. The junction had 18 bases not matched to a gene; V was cut back by 3 bases and J by 0 bases. The CDR3 is made up of 22 amino acids. The germline gives CDR1 SGDLS, CDR2 YYNGEE.

The V and J genes are TRBV4-1 and TRBJ2-2; D is perhaps TRBD1 (5 bases). The CDR3 loop spans 15 amino acids. Germline V gene data show CDR1 as MGHRA and CDR2 as YSYEKL. Trimming left V 1 base short and J 5 bases short, with 11 bases between. CDR3 sequence reads: CASSQGQIGTGELFF. In DNA, the CDR3 is TGCGCCAGCAGCCAAGGACAGATTGGTACCGGGGAGCTGTTTTTT.

This chain uses TRBV5-1 with TRBJ1-2; 7 nucleotides line up with TRBD1. CDR1 is SGHRS and CDR2 is YFSETQ in the germline V gene. With 2 bases clipped from V and 4 bases from J, the junction kept 5 bases outside the gene matches. This CDR3 is 14 amino acids long. This CDR3 is CASSFEGGVYGYTF. In DNA form, the CDR3 reads TGCGCCAGCAGCTTTGAAGGGGGCGTCTATGGCTACACCTTC. Drawing the rest from reference TRBV5-1 and TRBJ1-2, the complete variable domain is KAGVTQTPRYLIKTRGQQVTLSCSPISGHRSVSWYQQTPGQGLQFLFEYFSETQRNKGNFPGRFSGRQFSNSRSEMNVSTLELGDSALYLCASSFEGGVYGYTFGSGTRLTVV.

This sequence joins TRBV29-1 and TRBJ2-7; TRBD1 matches at 8 bases. V trimming: 4 bases; J trimming: 8 bases; junction bases outside the gene matches: 10. Germline V gives CDR1 SQVTM, CDR2 ANQGSEA. This CDR3 has 13 amino acids. The DNA for the CDR3 is TGCAGCGTTGGGTTTAGGGGACAGGCCCAGCAGTACTTC. Amino acid sequence: CSVGFRGQAQQYF.

This chain uses TRBV4-1 with TRBJ2-3, with D uncertain. The CDR3 has 16 residues. With 0 bases removed from V and 4 bases from J, the gap between germline ends came to 14 bases. The germline gives CDR1 MGHRA, CDR2 YSYEKL. The CDR3 coding sequence is TGCGCCAGCAGCCAAGAAGAGGTCTTACCCGCAGATACGCAGTATTTT. Residues: CASSQEEVLPADTQYF.

The CDR3 sequence is CASSDSYQPQHF. As DNA, the CDR3 is TGCGCCAGCAGTGACTCTTATCAGCCCCAGCATTTT. The chain is built from TRBV10-2 and TRBJ1-5; D unclear. The CDR3 runs 12 residues. V was trimmed by 3 bases and J by 5 bases, leaving 5 bases between them. Germline loops: CDR1 WSHSY, CDR2 SAAADI.

This sequence joins TRBV10-3 and TRBJ1-6; TRBD1 might be the D (6 bases). Trimming cost V 4 bases and J 6 bases, with 10 bases left between them. The germline V gene has CDR1 ENHRY and CDR2 SYGVKD. CDR3 size: 14 residues. The CDR3 nucleotides are TGTGCCATCAGTGCTACAGGGAGTAATTCACCCCTCCACTTT. It encodes CAISATGSNSPLHF.

The rearrangement uses TRBV6-6 and TRBJ2-7; 8 bases line up with TRBD1. Germline V gene data show CDR1 as MNHNY and CDR2 as SVGAGI (reference sequence). This CDR3 comprises 14 residues. The junction had 5 bases not matched to a gene; V was cut back by 5 bases and J by 2 bases. The CDR3 is CASSARTGPYEQYF. The DNA for the CDR3 is TGTGCCAGCAGTGCACGGACAGGGCCCTACGAGCAGTACTTC.

This rearrangement joins TRBV30 to TRBJ2-2; 8 bases align to TRBD2. This CDR3 is built from 16 residues. Trimming took 4 bases from V and 0 from J; bases not matched to a gene: 7. Germline assignment: CDR1 GTSNPN and CDR2 SVGIG (reference sequence). This CDR3 reads CAWKWREASNTGELFF. The CDR3 DNA reads TGTGCCTGGAAATGGCGGGAGGCGTCGAACACCGGGGAGCTGTTTTTT.

In its sample, this clone was seen once. The chain links TRBV30 to TRBJ1-3; weak D call: TRBD1 (5 bases). Germline V gives CDR1 GTSNPN, CDR2 SVGIG (reference sequence). V lost 0 bases and J 0 bases, leaving 9 bases between the germline ends. There are 15 residues in the CDR3. CDR3 amino acids: CAWSVMDISGNTIYF. As DNA, the CDR3 is TGTGCCTGGAGTGTAATGGACATCTCTGGAAACACCATATATTTT.

This chain connects TRBV14 to TRBJ2-5; 7 bases agree with TRBD1. The CDR3 loop spans 22 amino acids. The V and J ends lost 0 bases and 1 base, in that order; junction bases with no gene match: 23. Per germline, CDR1 SGHDN and CDR2 FVKESK. In DNA form, the CDR3 reads TGTGCCAGCAGCCAAGAGCACAGTGACAGGGCCGATACGCCAGGGGCCCAAGAGACCCAGTACTTC. Protein product: CASSQEHSDRADTPGAQETQYF. Combining the CDR3 with reference TRBV14 and TRBJ2-5 gives the whole variable domain EAGVTQFPSHSVIEKGQTVTLRCDPISGHDNLYWYRRVMGKEIKFLLHFVKESKQDESGMPNNRFLAERTGGTYSTLKVQPAELEDSGVYFCASSQEHSDRADTPGAQETQYFGPGTRLLVL.

The rearrangement uses TRBV6-1 and TRBJ1-5; TRBD1 agrees at 10 bases. CDR3 length: 15 residues. V was pared by 2 bases and J by 6 bases, with 4 bases of the junction left unmatched. From germline, CDR1 is MNHNS and CDR2 SASEGT. The CDR3 reads CASSEWGTGVQPQHF. Written as DNA, the CDR3 is TGTGCCAGCAGTGAATGGGGGACAGGGGTTCAGCCCCAGCATTTT.

This clone occurred once. The V gene is TRBV7-9, the J gene TRBJ2-1, with a possible D match to TRBD1 (6 bases). Trimming removed 1 base at V and 3 bases at J, with 16 bases between. The CDR3 has 17 residues. The germline V gene has CDR1 SEHNR and CDR2 FQNEAQ (reference sequence). The CDR3 bases are TGTGCCAGCAGCTTAGGGCGCGTAGACAGGTACTACAATGAGCAGTTCTTC. Translation: CASSLGRVDRYYNEQFF.

The gene calls are TRBV19 and TRBJ2-4; perhaps TRBD1 as D (6 bases). Germline-derived CDR1 and CDR2 are LNHDA and SQIVND (reference sequence). Trimming took 5 bases from V and 0 from J, leaving 11 bases between them. CDR3 length: 15 amino acids. CDR3 amino acids: CASSGGGLAKNIQYF. CDR3 sequence (DNA): TGTGCCAGTAGTGGGGGCGGTCTAGCCAAAAACATTCAGTACTTC. The variable domain in full, with the rest retrieved from reference TRBV19 and TRBJ2-4, is DGGITQSPKYLFRKEGQNVTLSCEQNLNHDAMYWYRQDPGQGLRLIYYSQIVNDFQKGDIAEGYSVSREKKESFPLTVTSAQKNPTAFYLCASSGGGLAKNIQYFGAGTRLSVL.

J is TRBJ1-1 and V is TRBV5-1; D remains unclear. Germline CDR1 SGHRS, CDR2 YFSETQ. The CDR3 covers 14 residues. The germline V and J ends were trimmed by 4 bases and 0 bases, with 10 bases remaining between them. This CDR3 is CASSMTPMNTEAFF. The CDR3 nucleotides are TGCGCCAGCAGCATGACACCCATGAACACTGAAGCTTTCTTT.

The J gene is TRBJ2-7, the V gene TRBV28, with 11 nucleotides matching TRBD2. Germline lookup yields CDR1 MDHEN and CDR2 SYDVKM. This CDR3 has 14 amino acids. The trim removed 6 bases at V and 2 bases at J, leaving 3 bases unmatched. The CDR3 reads CASSRLAGTYEQYF. The CDR3 region has the DNA TGTGCCAGCAGCCGACTAGCGGGGACCTACGAGCAGTACTTC.

This clone was picked up one time. The chain has TRBV5-1 and TRBJ2-3, with TRBD2 as a possible D gene (5 bases). The CDR3 is made up of 14 amino acids. Germline V lookup: CDR1 SGHRS, CDR2 YFSETQ. The V and J ends lost 0 bases and 2 bases respectively, with 7 bases between them. The CDR3 DNA reads as TGCGCCAGCAGCTTGGCTAGCTACACAGATACGCAGTATTTT. Its protein is CASSLASYTDTQYF. The whole variable domain, remainder taken from reference TRBV5-1 and TRBJ2-3, is KAGVTQTPRYLIKTRGQQVTLSCSPISGHRSVSWYQQTPGQGLQFLFEYFSETQRNKGNFPGRFSGRQFSNSRSEMNVSTLELGDSALYLCASSLASYTDTQYFGPGTRLTVL.

The chain links TRBV3-1 (or the pseudogene TRBV3-2) to TRBJ2-1; 12 nucleotides line up with TRBD2. CDR1 and CDR2 from the germline V gene are LGHDT and YNNKEL (reference sequence). This CDR3 spans 17 amino acids. V shed 0 bases and J 7 bases; nucleotides not matched to a gene: 7. The CDR3 nucleotides are TGTGCCAGCAGCCAAGATCGATGGACTAGCGGGACGAATGAGCAGTTCTTC. Translating it yields CASSQDRWTSGTNEQFF.

CDR3 coding DNA: TGTGCCAGCAGCTCTCCCGGGACAGGGGGTTATAGCACAGATACGCAGTATTTT. Translating gives CASSSPGTGGYSTDTQYF. The V and J genes are TRBV11-3 and TRBJ2-3; TRBD1 aligns across 11 bases. The V gene end was trimmed by 4 bases and the J gene end by 0 bases; junction bases not matched to a gene: 9. Germline loops: CDR1 SGHNT, CDR2 YENEEA. The CDR3 extends over 18 amino acids.

The chain employs TRBV4-1 and TRBJ2-4, with 9 bases lining up with TRBD1. The germline V gene has CDR1 MGHRA and CDR2 YSYEKL. V shed 2 bases and J 3 bases; nucleotides not matched to a gene: 5. The CDR3 runs 16 residues. The CDR3 nucleotides read TGCGCCAGCAGCCAAACAGGGGGCGCCGTCAAAAACATTCAGTACTTC. This encodes CASSQTGGAVKNIQYF.

This clone came up once. The rearrangement uses TRBV12-3 or TRBV12-4 and TRBJ2-7, with D possibly matching TRBD2 (6 bases). Trimming took off 6 bases at V and 6 bases at J, with 15 bases between the two ends. This CDR3 contains 13 residues. The CDR3 sequence is CASSRDSGSEQYF. The CDR3 DNA reads TGTGCCAGCAGCCGGGACTCGGGGAGCGAGCAGTACTTC.

The V and J genes are TRBV28 and TRBJ2-7; D ambiguous. CDR3 length equals 14 residues. From germline, CDR1 is MDHEN and CDR2 SYDVKM. V lost 5 bases and J lost 3, with 14 bases in between. DNA of the CDR3: TGTGCCAGCAGTAGATCCGGTCCCCGCTACGAGCAGTACTTC. Amino acids: CASSRSGPRYEQYF.